Listed here are 28 T cell receptor beta chains from one sample, sequenced in a study of shared clonotypes between healthy human individuals. Some clones are missing from TCRdb's copy, which holds only in-frame ones; the method was immunoSEQ multiplex PCR. The data contain fewer than 1.6 million clones, approximately 98.5% of them singletons. The specimen was naive CD4+ T cells sorted from blood. Subset: CD45RA+ positively selected. These receptors came from a young man in good health.

V gene TRBV9 combines with J gene TRBJ2-7; 7 bases are a match to TRBD2. Germline CDR1 SGDLS, CDR2 YYNGEE. V was clipped by 0 bases and J by 6 bases; unmatched bases: 6. The CDR3 has 14 amino acids. In nucleotides, the CDR3 is TGTGCCAGCAGCGTAGGCGGGGGTAGCGGCGAGCAGTACTTC. This sequence encodes CASSVGGGSGEQYF.

The chain is built from TRBV18 and TRBJ2-1; 12 nucleotides line up with TRBD1. This CDR3 spans 16 amino acids. V lost 3 bases to trimming and J lost 9 bases; unmatched junction nucleotides: 9. The germline V gene encodes CDR1 KGHSH and CDR2 LQKENI. The CDR3 nucleotides are TGTGCCAGCTCACCTGGGGGGACAGGGGGCCTTGGTGAGCAGTTCTTC. Its protein is CASSPGGTGGLGEQFF.

The J gene is TRBJ2-5, the V gene TRBV19, with D tentatively TRBD2 (6 bases). The ends were cut back, 3 bases at V and 4 bases at J, with 12 bases in the middle. CDR3 length equals 14 residues. Germline V gene sequence: CDR1 LNHDA, CDR2 SQIVND (reference sequence). The CDR3 spells CASSILGLRETQYF. DNA of the CDR3: TGTGCCAGTAGTATTTTGGGACTCCGAGAGACCCAGTACTTC.

The rearrangement uses TRBV13 and TRBJ1-5, with 7 bases identical to TRBD1. From germline, CDR1 is PRHDT and CDR2 FYEKMQ (reference sequence). The CDR3 sequence is 14 residues long. Trimming took 5 bases from V and 1 from J; bases not matched to a gene: 2. The CDR3 coding sequence is TGTGCCAGCAGCACAGGGGTGAGCAATCAGCCCCAGCATTTT. It translates to CASSTGVSNQPQHF.

The J gene is TRBJ2-1, the V gene TRBV15, with 9 bases aligning to TRBD2. The germline V gene encodes CDR1 LNHNV and CDR2 YYDKDF (reference sequence). Losses at the gene ends were 0 bases for V and 2 bases for J; bases not matched to a gene: 5. This CDR3 has 17 amino acids. The CDR3 reads CATSRDRLADAYNEQFF. The CDR3 coding sequence is TGTGCCACCAGCAGAGATCGACTAGCGGACGCCTACAATGAGCAGTTCTTC. The whole variable domain, remainder taken from reference TRBV15 and TRBJ2-1, is DAMVIQNPRYQVTQFGKPVTLSCSQTLNHNVMYWYQQKSSQAPKLLFHYYDKDFNNEADTPDNFQSRRPNTSFCFLDIRSPGLGDTAMYLCATSRDRLADAYNEQFFGPGTRLTVL.

The rearrangement joins TRBV6-1 to TRBJ2-7; 7 nucleotides agree with TRBD1. The V segment lost 2 bases and the J segment 2 bases; nucleotides outside the gene matches: 3. The CDR3 totals 14 residues. From germline, CDR1 is MNHNS and CDR2 SASEGT. The CDR3 sequence: CASSEYGTAYEQYF. CDR3 nucleotides: TGTGCCAGCAGTGAATACGGGACAGCCTACGAGCAGTACTTC.

The CDR3: CSASDRGPSDTQYF. CDR3 nucleotides: TGCAGCGCCTCCGACAGGGGGCCTTCAGATACGCAGTATTTT. The gene calls are TRBV29-1 and TRBJ2-3; 10 positions agree with TRBD1. This CDR3 has 14 amino acids. V was pared by 7 bases and J by 4 bases, with 8 bases of the junction left unmatched. Looked up from germline, CDR1 is SQVTM and CDR2 is ANQGSEA.

J is TRBJ2-1 and V is TRBV5-1, with D perhaps matching TRBD1 (6 bases). The CDR3 is made up of 13 amino acids. V lost 2 bases, J lost 12 bases, and 15 bases lay in between. Germline loops: CDR1 SGHRS, CDR2 YFSETQ. The CDR3 DNA sequence: TGCGCCAGCAGCTTCGTCCAGGGGCAGGGGCAGTTCTTC. This encodes CASSFVQGQGQFF.

J is TRBJ2-2 and V is TRBV14; 14 nucleotides line up with TRBD2. Germline V lookup: CDR1 SGHDN, CDR2 FVKESK. The CDR3 is made up of 19 amino acids. V lost 3 bases and J lost 1; bases outside the gene matches: 7. The CDR3: CASSHGLAGGRGNTGELFF. As DNA, the CDR3 is TGTGCCAGCAGCCACGGACTAGCGGGAGGCCGAGGGAACACCGGGGAGCTGTTTTTT.

CDR3 DNA: TGTGCCAGCAGTGGATATGGTGAAAAACTGTTTTTT. Protein: CASSGYGEKLFF. The rearrangement joins TRBV2 to TRBJ1-4; unclear D gene. Trimming cost V 4 bases and J 7 bases, with 7 bases left between them. CDR3 length: 12 residues. Germline loops: CDR1 SNHLY, CDR2 FYNNEI.

This chain joins TRBV7-3 and TRBJ1-5, with D possibly TRBD1 on 6 matching bases. The V end lost 5 bases, the J end lost 3 bases, and 8 bases lay between the germline ends. Germline values: CDR1 SGHTA, CDR2 FQGTGA. The CDR3 loop spans 13 amino acids. The CDR3, as DNA: TGTGCCAGCAGCCGGACAGCCAATCAGCCCCAGCATTTT. As protein: CASSRTANQPQHF.

Only one count was recorded for this clone. The rearrangement links TRBV14 to TRBJ2-3; tentatively, D is TRBD1 (5 bases). Germline values: CDR1 SGHDN, CDR2 FVKESK. This CDR3 is 15 amino acids long. Trimming stripped 1 base from V and 4 bases from J, with 12 bases between. The CDR3 sequence: CASSQAAGRPDTQYF. The CDR3 coding sequence is TGTGCCAGCAGCCAAGCGGCAGGGCGTCCAGATACGCAGTATTTT.

The chain is built from TRBV11-1 and TRBJ1-2; D remains unclear. CDR3 length equals 16 residues. Trimming took off 5 bases at V and 0 bases at J, with 16 bases between the two ends. Germline V lookup: CDR1 SGHAT, CDR2 FQDESV (reference sequence). This CDR3 reads CASSPLTPGSNYGYTF. DNA of the CDR3: TGTGCCAGCAGCCCCCTAACCCCAGGTTCTAACTATGGCTACACCTTC.

This chain joins TRBV21-1 and TRBJ2-1; the table calls TRBD2, which could not be checked here. TRBV21-1 is a pseudogene. This CDR3 contains 15 residues. The CDR3 DNA follows: TGTGCCAGCAGCAAAGGCACTTCCTCCTACAATGAGCAGTTCTTC. Its translation is CASSKGTSSYNEQFF.

This chain uses TRBV27 with TRBJ2-2, with D tentatively TRBD1 (5 bases). CDR1 is MNHEY, CDR2 SMNVEV, per germline (reference sequence). With 2 bases removed from V and 1 base from J, the gap between germline ends came to 11 bases. The CDR3 is 16 amino acids. The CDR3 sequence: CASSLTPTGNTGELFF. CDR3 DNA: TGTGCCAGCAGTTTAACCCCAACAGGGAACACCGGGGAGCTGTTTTTT.

This clone was observed once. The gene calls are TRBV2 and TRBJ2-7; D could derive from TRBD1 or TRBD2 (6 bases each). There are 14 residues in the CDR3. The germline V and J ends were trimmed by 2 bases and 6 bases, with 14 bases remaining between them. CDR1 is SNHLY and CDR2 is FYNNEI in the germline V gene. In nucleotides, the CDR3 is TGTGCCAGCAGTGAATTACAGGGACTCGCCGAGCAGTACTTC. Translating gives CASSELQGLAEQYF. Together with reference TRBV2 and TRBJ2-7, the CDR3 gives the full variable domain: EPEVTQTPSHQVTQMGQEVILRCVPISNHLYFYWYRQILGQKVEFLVSFYNNEISEKSEIFDDQFSVERPDGSNFTLKIRSTKLEDSAMYFCASSELQGLAEQYFGPGTRLTVT.

The chain joins TRBV27 to TRBJ2-5; 10 nucleotides line up with TRBD1. This CDR3 has 16 residues. The germline V gene encodes CDR1 MNHEY and CDR2 SMNVEV (reference sequence). V trimming: 5 bases; J trimming: 1 base; junction bases outside the gene matches: 7. CDR3 in amino acids: CASSRRQGAGQETQYF. The CDR3 bases are TGTGCCAGCAGTCGAAGACAGGGGGCTGGCCAAGAGACCCAGTACTTC.

The chain links TRBV5-5 to TRBJ2-7; 8 nucleotides align to TRBD2. After removal of 2 bases from V and 4 bases from J, the junction contained 5 bases not matched to a gene. CDR1 is SGHKS, CDR2 YYEKEE, per germline (reference sequence). The CDR3 has 14 amino acids. The CDR3 region is CASSFPGTRYEQYF. The CDR3 DNA reads as TGTGCCAGCAGCTTCCCCGGGACTAGGTACGAGCAGTACTTC.

The V and J genes are TRBV9 and TRBJ1-2; no clear D gene. This CDR3 contains 14 residues. Germline loops: CDR1 SGDLS, CDR2 YYNGEE. Trimming cost V 5 bases and J 2 bases, with 13 bases left between them. The CDR3 DNA reads TGTGCCAGCAGTCCCAACGACATGAACTATGGCTACACCTTC. It yields the protein CASSPNDMNYGYTF.

V gene TRBV5-6 combines with J gene TRBJ2-1; 8 positions match TRBD2. Germline V gene lookup returns CDR1 SGHDT and CDR2 YYEEEE. Trimming cost V 1 base and J 7 bases; bases outside gene matches: 19. The CDR3 extends over 19 amino acids. The CDR3 DNA is TGTGCCAGCAGCTTGAACAGGTGGCTCGCGGGGGGATATAGGAATGAGCAGTTCTTC. Its translation is CASSLNRWLAGGYRNEQFF.

The V gene is TRBV6-1, the J gene TRBJ2-7; D perhaps matches TRBD1 (5 bases). The V end lost 2 bases, the J end lost 2 bases, and 13 bases lay between the germline ends. This CDR3 has 15 residues. Germline lookup yields CDR1 MNHNS and CDR2 SASEGT. The CDR3 sequence is CASSESPGLTYEQYF. CDR3 DNA: TGTGCCAGCAGTGAATCTCCAGGGCTGACCTACGAGCAGTACTTC.

As for this clone: The sample holds other DNA sequences that translate to the same CDR3. This rearrangement joins TRBV5-1 to TRBJ1-5, with D unclear. The CDR3 is made up of 14 amino acids. V gave up 0 bases and J gave up 4 bases, with 8 bases separating them. Germline values: CDR1 SGHRS, CDR2 YFSETQ. CDR3 loop: CASSLGTGNQPQHF. The CDR3 nucleotides read TGCGCCAGCAGCTTGGGTACCGGGAATCAGCCCCAGCATTTT.

V gene TRBV5-8 combines with J gene TRBJ2-6; no reliable D call. Between the trimmed V and J ends, which lost 1 base and 1 base, there was a span of 6 bases. CDR1 is SGHTS and CDR2 is YDEGEE in the germline V gene. The CDR3 is made up of 15 amino acids. This CDR3 reads CASSLWGSGANVLTF. The CDR3, as DNA: TGTGCCAGCAGCTTGTGGGGATCTGGGGCCAACGTCCTGACTTTC.

The chain uses TRBV5-4 and TRBJ2-5; 7 bases are a match to TRBD1. Germline CDR1 is SGHNT and CDR2 is YYREEE (reference sequence). V shed 7 bases, J shed 1 base, and the junction held 7 bases outside the gene matches. The CDR3 is made up of 14 amino acids. CDR3 nucleotides: TGTGCCAGCGGAAACGACAGGGTCCAAGAGACCCAGTACTTC. Protein product: CASGNDRVQETQYF.

The V and J genes are TRBV19 and TRBJ1-1; D not certain. Germline CDR1 and CDR2: LNHDA and SQIVND (reference sequence). The CDR3 extends over 14 amino acids. Deletions cut 6 bases from V and 6 bases from J, with 17 bases between. CDR3 region: CASRSGRRFAEAFF. CDR3 in DNA: TGTGCCAGTAGGAGTGGCAGAAGGTTCGCTGAAGCTTTCTTT.

The chain carries TRBV28 and TRBJ2-5, with D maybe TRBD1 (5 bases). The V and J ends lost 8 bases and 5 bases respectively, with 15 bases between them. In germline, CDR1 is MDHEN, CDR2 SYDVKM. The CDR3 totals 13 residues. The CDR3 spells CASWERGRETQYF. The CDR3 coding sequence is TGTGCCAGCTGGGAAAGGGGCCGCGAGACCCAGTACTTC.

This chain joins TRBV9 and TRBJ1-2; TRBD1 is a possible D gene (5 bases). Germline V lookup: CDR1 SGDLS, CDR2 YYNGEE. This CDR3 comprises 15 residues. Trimming left V 6 bases short and J 0 bases short, with 15 bases between. CDR3 loop: CASTASDRSNYGYTF. CDR3 DNA sequence: TGTGCCAGCACCGCCTCCGACAGATCTAACTATGGCTACACCTTC.

V gene TRBV5-6 combines with J gene TRBJ2-7; 9 bases line up with TRBD1. Germline-derived CDR1 and CDR2 are SGHDT and YYEEEE. The CDR3 runs 15 residues. The trim removed 4 bases at V and 3 bases at J, leaving 8 bases unmatched. Here the CDR3 DNA reads TGTGCCAGCAGCCCAGCACCGGGACAGGGCTACGAGCAGTACTTC. Translating it yields CASSPAPGQGYEQYF.